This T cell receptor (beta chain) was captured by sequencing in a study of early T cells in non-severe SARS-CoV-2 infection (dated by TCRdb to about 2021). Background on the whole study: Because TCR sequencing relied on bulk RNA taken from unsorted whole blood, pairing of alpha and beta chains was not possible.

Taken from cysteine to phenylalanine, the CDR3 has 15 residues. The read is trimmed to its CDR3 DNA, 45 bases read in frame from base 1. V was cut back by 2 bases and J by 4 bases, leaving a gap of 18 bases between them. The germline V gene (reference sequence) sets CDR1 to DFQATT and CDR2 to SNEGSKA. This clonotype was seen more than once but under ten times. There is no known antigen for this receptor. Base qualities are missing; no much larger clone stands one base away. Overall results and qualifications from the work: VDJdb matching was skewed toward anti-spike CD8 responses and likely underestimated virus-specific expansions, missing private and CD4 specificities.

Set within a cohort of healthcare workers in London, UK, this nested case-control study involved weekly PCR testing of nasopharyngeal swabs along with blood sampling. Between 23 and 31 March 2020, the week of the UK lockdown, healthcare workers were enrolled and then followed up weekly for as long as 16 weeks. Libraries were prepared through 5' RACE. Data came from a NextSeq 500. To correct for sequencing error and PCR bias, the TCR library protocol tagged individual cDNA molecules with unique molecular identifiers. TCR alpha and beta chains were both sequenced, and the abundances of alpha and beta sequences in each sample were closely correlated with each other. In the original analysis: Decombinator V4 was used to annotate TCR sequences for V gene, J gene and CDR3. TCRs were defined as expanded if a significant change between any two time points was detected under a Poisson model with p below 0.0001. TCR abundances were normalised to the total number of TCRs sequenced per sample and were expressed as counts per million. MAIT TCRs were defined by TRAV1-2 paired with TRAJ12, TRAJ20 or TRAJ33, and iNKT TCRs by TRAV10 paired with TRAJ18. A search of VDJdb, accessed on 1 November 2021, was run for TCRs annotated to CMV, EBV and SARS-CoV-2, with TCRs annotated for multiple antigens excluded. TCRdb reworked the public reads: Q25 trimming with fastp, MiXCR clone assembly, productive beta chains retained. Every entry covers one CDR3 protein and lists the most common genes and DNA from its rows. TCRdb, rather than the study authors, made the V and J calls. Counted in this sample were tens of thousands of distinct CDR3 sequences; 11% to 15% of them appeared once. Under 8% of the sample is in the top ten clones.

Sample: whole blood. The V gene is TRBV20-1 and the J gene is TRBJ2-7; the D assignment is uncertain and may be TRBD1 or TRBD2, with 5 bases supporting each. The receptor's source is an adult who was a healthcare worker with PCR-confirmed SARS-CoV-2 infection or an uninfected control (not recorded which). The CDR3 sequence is CSARYYRDGGYEQYF. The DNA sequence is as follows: TGCAGTGCTAGATACTACCGGGACGGTGGTTACGAGCAGTACTTC.